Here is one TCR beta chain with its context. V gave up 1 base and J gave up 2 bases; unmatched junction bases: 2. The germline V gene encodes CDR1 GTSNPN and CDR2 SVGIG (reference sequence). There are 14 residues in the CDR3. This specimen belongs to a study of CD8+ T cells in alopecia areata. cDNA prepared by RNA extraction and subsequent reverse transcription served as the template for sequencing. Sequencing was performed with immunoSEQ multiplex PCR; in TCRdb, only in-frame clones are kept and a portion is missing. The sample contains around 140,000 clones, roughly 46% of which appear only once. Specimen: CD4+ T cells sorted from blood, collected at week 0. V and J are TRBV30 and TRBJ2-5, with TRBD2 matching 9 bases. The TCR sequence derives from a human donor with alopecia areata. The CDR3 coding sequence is TGTGCCTGGAGTGGCGGGAGGGCTCAAGAGACCCAGTACTTC. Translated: CAWSGGRAQETQYF. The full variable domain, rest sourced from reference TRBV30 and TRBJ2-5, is SQTIHQWPATLVQPVGSPLSLECTVEGTSNPNLYWYRQAAGRGLQLLFYSVGIGQISSEVPQNLSASRPQDRQFILSSKKLLLSDSGFYLCAWSGGRAQETQYFGPGTRLLVL.